The 3 T cell receptor beta chains below come from one sample, sequenced in a study of cytomegalovirus exposure and HLA in healthy donors. This PCR relied on a set of 60 Vbeta primers and 13 Jbeta primers. Data came from immunoSEQ multiplex PCR; TCRdb stores just in-frame clones and leaves some out. The table records 120,000 or so clones, more than 60% of them present only once. Material for sequencing was PBMCs. Receptor source: a woman between 40 and 50 years old in good health and CMV-seronegative.

The chain uses TRBV19 and TRBJ2-6; D is possibly TRBD2 (6 bases). The CDR3 is 16 residues long. Germline V CDR1 and CDR2: LNHDA, SQIVND (reference sequence). Trimming pared 4 bases from V and 2 bases from J, leaving 12 bases between. The CDR3 loop reads CASSRRGVAGANVLTF. The CDR3 nucleotides read TGTGCCAGTAGTAGGCGGGGAGTGGCTGGGGCCAACGTCCTGACTTTC.

The chain is built from TRBV28 and TRBJ1-3; 7 nucleotides align to TRBD1. Trimming took 7 bases from V and 2 from J; bases not matched to a gene: 2. CDR3 length equals 13 residues. The germline CDR1 and CDR2 sequences are MDHEN and SYDVKM. The CDR3 here is CASTGGPGNTIYF. CDR3 nucleotides: TGTGCCAGCACAGGGGGACCTGGAAACACCATATATTTT. Filled out from reference TRBV28 and TRBJ1-3, the complete variable domain reads DVKVTQSSRYLVKRTGEKVFLECVQDMDHENMFWYRQDPGLGLRLIYFSYDVKMKEKGDIPEGYSVSREKKERFSLILESASTNQTSMYLCASTGGPGNTIYFGEGSWLTVV.

The chain employs TRBV5-1 and TRBJ2-1, with a possible D match to TRBD2 (6 bases). Germline assignment: CDR1 SGHRS and CDR2 YFSETQ. With 1 base removed from V and 7 bases from J, the gap between germline ends came to 15 bases. The CDR3 covers 15 residues. This CDR3 reads CASSLRLDTWNEQFF. As DNA, the CDR3 is TGCGCCAGCAGCTTGAGACTAGATACTTGGAATGAGCAGTTCTTC.